The subject of this entry is one T cell receptor (beta chain). The antigen is not known. V lost 5 bases to trimming and J lost 2 bases; unmatched junction nucleotides: 1. Germline V gives CDR1 MNHNS, CDR2 SASEGT. The CDR3 has 15 residues. The data derive from a study of cytomegalovirus exposure and HLA in healthy donors. General study results and limits: Three CMV-associated chains were confirmed in vitro to be specific for CMV antigens. Most TCR sequences showed up rarely, but some public TCRs showed up in many donors.

The donors were part of the roughly 130-subject validation cohort, which stood apart from the roughly 730-subject first cohort. Method: immunoSEQ multiplex PCR; TCRdb's copy keeps in-frame clones and lacks some. The repertoire holds roughly 220,000 clones, with around 80% as singletons. This TCR derives from a woman in her 30s in good health and CMV-seropositive. The gene calls are TRBV6-1 and TRBJ2-6, with 9 bases lining up with TRBD1. The sample was PBMCs. This CDR3 reads CASSWDRAGANVLTF. The CDR3 coding sequence is TGTGCCAGCAGTTGGGACAGGGCTGGGGCCAACGTCCTGACTTTC.